The 32 T cell receptor beta chains reported below all come from one sample, sequenced in a study of T-cell reconstitution after alpha-beta-depleted transplantation in children. Preparing the TCRbeta library involved the use of unique molecular identifiers. Using its own MiXCR run on the PCR reads, TCRdb lists one record per CDR3 protein. The sample gives around 380,000 distinct CDR3 sequences, 11% of which show up once; roughly 6% is in the top ten. The sample was PBMCs from the stem cell graft donor, taken from the stem cell graft. The receptors derive from a human donor who donated a stem cell graft to a child with acute myeloid leukemia.

This rearrangement joins TRBV6-1 to TRBJ2-4; 15 positions agree with TRBD2. V lost 3 bases to trimming and J lost 0 bases; unmatched junction nucleotides: 9. This CDR3 is built from 20 residues. Germline assignment: CDR1 MNHNS and CDR2 SASEGT. CDR3 sequence reads: CASSDFPRTSGGVAKNIQYF. CDR3 DNA sequence: TGTGCCAGCAGTGATTTCCCCCGGACTAGCGGGGGGGTAGCCAAAAACATTCAGTACTTC.

This clonotype was seen repeatedly, ten times or more. Its ends do not fully match the called genes, so a read error is possible. This chain joins TRBV5-1 and TRBJ2-5; D unresolved. This CDR3 contains 12 residues. Germline loops: CDR1 SGHRS, CDR2 YFSETQ. CDR3 residues: CASSLGKETQYF. CDR3 DNA: TGTGCCAGCAGCTTGGGGAAAGAGACCCAGTACTTC.

This clonotype has at least ten counts. V is TRBV5-1 and J is TRBJ2-1; 12 bases fit TRBD2. The junction had 9 bases not matched to a gene; V was cut back by 2 bases and J by 6 bases. Germline CDR1 is SGHRS and CDR2 is YFSETQ. CDR3 size: 17 residues. The CDR3 DNA is TGCGCCAGCAGCTTCAGGACTAGCGGGACAACCGGCAATGAGCAGTTCTTC. Protein product: CASSFRTSGTTGNEQFF.

As for this clonotype: Its ends do not fully match the called genes, so a read error is possible. This chain joins TRBV5-1 and TRBJ1-2; D is uncertain. From germline, CDR1 is SGHRS and CDR2 YFSETQ. The CDR3 runs 15 residues. The CDR3 DNA sequence: TGCGCCAGCAGCGGCAGAACCTACGCTAACTATGTCTACACCTTC. Translating it yields CASSGRTYANYVYTF.

Ten or more counts support this clonotype. CDR3 loop: CASSNGQGTTGELFF. CDR3 DNA: TGCGCCAGCAGTAACGGACAGGGGACCACCGGGGAGCTGTTTTTT. This chain uses TRBV5-1 with TRBJ2-2; 9 bases match TRBD1. This CDR3 contains 15 residues. The junction had 6 bases not matched to a gene; V was cut back by 5 bases and J by 4 bases. Germline values: CDR1 SGHRS, CDR2 YFSETQ. Supplemented by reference TRBV5-1 and TRBJ2-2, the full variable domain reads KAGVTQTPRYLIKTRGQQVTLSCSPISGHRSVSWYQQTPGQGLQFLFEYFSETQRNKGNFPGRFSGRQFSNSRSEMNVSTLELGDSALYLCASSNGQGTTGELFFGEGSRLTVL.

V usage is TRBV5-1 and J usage is TRBJ1-2; D gene uncertain. The CDR3 covers 13 residues. Trimming pared 4 bases from V and 5 bases from J, leaving 12 bases between. Germline CDR1 SGHRS, CDR2 YFSETQ. This CDR3 is CASSPRQRYGYTF. As DNA, the CDR3 is TGCGCCAGCAGCCCCAGGCAGCGATATGGCTACACCTTC.

As DNA, the CDR3 is TGTGCCAGCAGGGACAGTACCTATGGCTACACCTTC. Protein product: CASRDSTYGYTF. The gene calls are TRBV6-1 and TRBJ1-2; a weak D match, TRBD1 (6 bases). V shed 6 bases and J shed 4 bases, with 9 bases lying between them. The CDR3 loop spans 12 amino acids. Germline V gene data show CDR1 as MNHNS and CDR2 as SASEGT.

This clonotype came up many times. The chain joins TRBV29-1 to TRBJ1-1; possibly TRBD1 for D (6 bases). The length of the CDR3 is 13 residues. Germline CDR1 and CDR2: SQVTM and ANQGSEA. V lost 7 bases and J 4 bases, leaving 16 bases between the germline ends. CDR3 bases: TGCAGCGAATCACAGGGAGTTGGCACTGAAGCTTTCTTT. Translation: CSESQGVGTEAFF. The full variable domain, its missing parts supplied by reference TRBV29-1 and TRBJ1-1, is SAVISQKPSRDICQRGTSLTIQCQVDSQVTMMFWYRQQPGQSLTLIATANQGSEATYESGFVIDKFPISRPNLTFSTLTVSNMSPEDSSIYLCSESQGVGTEAFFGQGTRLTVV.

This clonotype was found many times. The V and J genes are TRBV7-9 and TRBJ2-5; 7 bases line up with TRBD1. This CDR3 is built from 15 residues. Germline CDR1 SEHNR, CDR2 FQNEAQ (reference sequence). Unmatched junction bases numbered 9, after V lost 3 bases and J lost 5 bases. CDR3 region: CASSFGDSKDETQYF. As DNA, the CDR3 is TGTGCCAGCAGCTTCGGGGACAGTAAGGACGAGACCCAGTACTTC.

In this sample, this clonotype turned up a few times. The chain employs TRBV9 and TRBJ1-6; a weak D match, TRBD1 (5 bases). The germline V gene has CDR1 SGDLS and CDR2 YYNGEE. The length of the CDR3 is 15 residues. Trimming removed 1 base at V and 7 bases at J, with 12 bases between. The DNA of the CDR3 is TGTGCCAGCAGCGTAACGCGGGCAGGGAATTCACCCCTCCACTTT. Protein: CASSVTRAGNSPLHF.

This chain uses TRBV7-9 with TRBJ2-7; 9 nucleotides align to TRBD1. The CDR3 is 17 amino acids. The V and J ends lost 1 base and 5 bases, in that order; junction bases with no gene match: 12. Per germline, CDR1 SEHNR and CDR2 FQNEAQ (reference sequence). CDR3 sequence: CASSLGFAGQGSDEQYF. The CDR3 DNA is TGTGCCAGCAGCTTAGGATTCGCGGGACAGGGTTCGGACGAGCAGTACTTC.

This chain joins TRBV5-5 and TRBJ1-5; no definite D call. Trimming removed 0 bases at V and 0 bases at J, with 7 bases between. There are 15 residues in the CDR3. Germline-derived CDR1 and CDR2 are SGHKS and YYEKEE (reference sequence). CDR3 bases: TGTGCCAGCAGCTTGGTGGCCAGTAGCAATCAGCCCCAGCATTTT. The encoded protein is CASSLVASSNQPQHF. The variable domain in full, completed from reference TRBV5-5 and TRBJ1-5, reads DAGVTQSPTHLIKTRGQQVTLRCSPISGHKSVSWYQQVLGQGPQFIFQYYEKEERGRGNFPDRFSARQFPNYSSELNVNALLLGDSALYLCASSLVASSNQPQHFGDGTRLSIL.

J is TRBJ2-1 and V is TRBV4-1; 13 nucleotides match TRBD2. The ends lost 1 base at V and 8 bases at J; junction bases unmatched: 8. The germline gives CDR1 MGHRA, CDR2 YSYEKL. The CDR3 is 17 residues long. The CDR3 DNA is TGCGCCAGCAGCCAAGTCGGACTAGCGGGGGCAAATCATGAGCAGTTCTTC. Amino acids: CASSQVGLAGANHEQFF.

The chain joins TRBV12-3 or TRBV12-4 to TRBJ2-2; TRBD1 matches at 7 bases. Losses at the gene ends were 5 bases for V and 4 bases for J; bases not matched to a gene: 7. The CDR3 runs 15 residues. CDR3 region: CASSDSGTATGELFF. In DNA, the CDR3 is TGTGCCAGCAGTGACTCCGGGACAGCCACCGGGGAGCTGTTTTTT.

The gene calls are TRBV7-3 and TRBJ2-3; 8 nucleotides match TRBD2. The V gene end was trimmed by 5 bases and the J gene end by 4 bases; junction bases not matched to a gene: 17. CDR3 length equals 18 residues. Germline lookup yields CDR1 SGHTA and CDR2 FQGTGA. The CDR3 bases are TGTGCCAGCAGCCACGGACTAGCTGGGGAACCGAGGGCAGATACGCAGTATTTT. This sequence encodes CASSHGLAGEPRADTQYF.

This clonotype has only a few counts. V is TRBV7-6 and J is TRBJ1-5; 7 bases map to TRBD1. The germline CDR1 and CDR2 sequences are SGHVS and FNYEAQ. The J segment lost 4 bases and the V segment lost 1 base, leaving 4 bases of the junction unmatched. This CDR3 contains 15 residues. The CDR3: CASSLGQGFNQPQHF. The CDR3 coding sequence is TGTGCCAGCAGCTTAGGACAGGGCTTTAATCAGCCCCAGCATTTT. Filled out from reference TRBV7-6 and TRBJ1-5, the complete variable domain reads GAGVSQSPRYKVTKRGQDVALRCDPISGHVSLYWYRQALGQGPEFLTYFNYEAQQDKSGLPNDRFSAERPEGSISTLTIQRTEQRDSAMYRCASSLGQGFNQPQHFGDGTRLSIL.

This clonotype occurred a few times. The chain employs TRBV20-1 and TRBJ2-1, with D tentatively TRBD2 (6 bases). The CDR3 runs to 12 residues. Germline V gene sequence: CDR1 DFQATT, CDR2 SNEGSKA (reference sequence). V was trimmed by 3 bases and J by 6 bases, leaving 9 bases between them. The CDR3 coding sequence is TGCAGTGCTAGGGGACTCCCCAATGAGCAGTTCTTC. It is translated as CSARGLPNEQFF.

This clonotype has a count of ten or more. The chain joins TRBV5-1 to TRBJ1-5; D may be TRBD1 (6 bases). The CDR3 consists of 15 residues. From germline, CDR1 is SGHRS and CDR2 YFSETQ. V gave up 2 bases and J gave up 1 base, with 10 bases separating them. This chain's CDR3 is CASSLQGGSNQPQHF. CDR3 sequence (DNA): TGCGCCAGCAGCTTACAGGGTGGCAGCAATCAGCCCCAGCATTTT.

This clonotype was counted a few times. V gene TRBV29-1 combines with J gene TRBJ2-1; 13 bases match TRBD2. This CDR3 has 16 amino acids. The V and J ends lost 4 bases and 3 bases, in that order; junction bases with no gene match: 6. Germline values: CDR1 SQVTM, CDR2 ANQGSEA. CDR3 region: CSVAGLAGALYNEQFF. CDR3 sequence (DNA): TGCAGCGTTGCTGGACTAGCGGGAGCCCTCTACAATGAGCAGTTCTTC.

In this sample, this clonotype turned up a few times. DNA for the CDR3: TGTGCCAGCAGTTACGGTTTTTCCTACGAGCAGTACTTC. Translating gives CASSYGFSYEQYF. The chain recombines TRBV6-2 or TRBV6-3 with TRBJ2-7; D is undetermined. From germline, CDR1 is MNHEY and CDR2 SVGEGT. CDR3 length equals 13 residues. V was pared by 2 bases and J by 1 base, with 6 bases between.

This clonotype was counted ten times or more. The chain joins TRBV12-5 to TRBJ2-1; perhaps TRBD2 as D (6 bases). V was cut by 1 base and J by 9 bases, with 10 bases left in between. The CDR3 loop spans 13 amino acids. In germline, CDR1 is LGHNT, CDR2 FRNRAP. CDR3 coding DNA: TGTGCTAGTGGTTTGGCCCGGGGAGGTGAGCAGTTCTTC. This encodes CASGLARGGEQFF.

The J gene is TRBJ2-5, the V gene TRBV20-1; possible D gene TRBD2, 6 bases. V lost 5 bases to trimming and J lost 5 bases, with 15 bases between them. Germline V gives CDR1 DFQATT, CDR2 SNEGSKA (reference sequence). The CDR3 covers 13 residues. The CDR3: CSAFSTRSETQYF. The CDR3, as DNA: TGCAGTGCTTTCTCGACTAGAAGTGAGACCCAGTACTTC.

The chain couples TRBV5-1 to TRBJ2-1; 9 bases line up with TRBD2. J was trimmed by 7 bases and V by 2 bases; bases with no gene match: 4. This CDR3 has 14 residues. Per germline, CDR1 SGHRS and CDR2 YFSETQ. In nucleotides, the CDR3 is TGCGCCAGCAGCTTAGCGGGAGGTATGAATGAGCAGTTCTTC. It translates to CASSLAGGMNEQFF.

This clonotype was seen more than once but under ten times. The chain combines TRBV6-5 with TRBJ1-1; D is undetermined. The CDR3 runs 12 residues. With 1 base removed from V and 8 bases from J, the gap between germline ends came to 8 bases. Germline V gives CDR1 MNHEY, CDR2 SVGAGI. CDR3 region: CASSYWGQEAFF. The CDR3 region has the DNA TGTGCCAGCAGTTACTGGGGTCAGGAAGCTTTCTTT.

The chain links TRBV29-1 to TRBJ1-1; D perhaps matches TRBD1 (5 bases). The CDR3 has 15 amino acids. CDR1 and CDR2 (germline): SQVTM, ANQGSEA. V lost 7 bases, J lost 1 base, and 19 bases lay in between. CDR3 DNA: TGCAGCGCCAATCGGGAGACAGTTAGGAACACTGAAGCTTTCTTT. It specifies CSANRETVRNTEAFF.

In its sample, this clonotype was seen a few times. The rearrangement links TRBV5-1 to TRBJ2-7; TRBD1 agrees at 9 bases. V lost 4 bases to trimming and J lost 1 base; unmatched junction nucleotides: 6. CDR1 is SGHRS and CDR2 is YFSETQ in the germline V gene. This CDR3 spans 15 amino acids. CDR3 sequence (DNA): TGCGCCAGCAGCAGACAGGGGGAGGGATCCTACGAGCAGTACTTC. Translating it yields CASSRQGEGSYEQYF.

This CDR3 is CASSYRTGELFF. DNA for the CDR3: TGTGCCAGCAGTTACCGCACCGGGGAGCTGTTTTTT. This chain links TRBV6-5 with TRBJ2-2, with D uncertain. The germline gives CDR1 MNHEY, CDR2 SVGAGI. This CDR3 has 12 amino acids. The ends were cut back, 2 bases at V and 4 bases at J, with 2 bases in the middle.

This clonotype was seen many times. This chain links TRBV20-1 with TRBJ2-3, with D unresolved. Trimming took 5 bases from V and 2 from J, leaving 11 bases between them. This CDR3 has 13 residues. CDR1 DFQATT and CDR2 SNEGSKA come from the germline V gene (reference sequence). The CDR3 region is CSAESLDTDTQYF. The CDR3 coding sequence is TGCAGTGCTGAGTCTCTAGACACAGATACGCAGTATTTT.

The rearrangement links TRBV7-8 to TRBJ2-5; no clear D gene. CDR1 is SGHVS and CDR2 is FQNEAQ in the germline V gene. V dropped 9 bases and J dropped 0 bases, with 11 bases sitting between them. CDR3 size: 13 residues. The CDR3 bases are TGTGCCAGTAGATTATTGTACCAAGAGACCCAGTACTTC. Translated, it gives CASRLLYQETQYF.

Concerning this clonotype itself: The junction differs from germline at one of its ends, possibly a read error. The chain recombines TRBV5-1 with TRBJ2-5; D is perhaps TRBD2 (6 bases). The V gene's germline CDR1 is SGHRS and CDR2 YFSETQ. The CDR3 loop spans 14 amino acids. The CDR3 bases are TGCGCCAGCAGGTTGGAGGGAGGAGGAGAGACCCAGTACTTC. Translated: CASRLEGGGETQYF.

In its sample, this clonotype was seen a few times. The V gene is TRBV7-3, the J gene TRBJ1-4; D is undetermined. The CDR3 length is 17 residues. Trimming shortened V by 5 bases and J by 6 bases, and 22 bases separated the two germline ends. Germline CDR1 reads SGHTA; CDR2 reads FQGTGA. The CDR3 protein is CASSPNPTVAGDEKLFF. DNA of the CDR3: TGTGCCAGCAGCCCAAACCCGACCGTGGCCGGGGATGAAAAACTGTTTTTT.

This chain joins TRBV7-9 and TRBJ2-1; 14 bases fit TRBD2. Germline lookup yields CDR1 SEHNR and CDR2 FQNEAQ (reference sequence). The V segment lost 5 bases and the J segment 7 bases; nucleotides outside the gene matches: 7. The CDR3 runs to 16 residues. The CDR3 protein is CASSPGTSGRTNEQFF. CDR3 sequence (DNA): TGTGCCAGCAGCCCAGGGACTAGCGGGAGAACTAATGAGCAGTTCTTC.